Here is one TCR beta chain with its context. One end of the junction varies from germline; a read error may be responsible. The data derive from a study of T-cell reconstitution after alpha-beta-depleted transplantation in children. Preparation of the TCRbeta library was carried out with unique molecular identifiers. A single record per CDR3 protein comes from TCRdb applying MiXCR to the PCR reads. The top ten clones hold about 1.1% of a sample with about 640,000 distinct CDR3 sequences, about 15% of them seen once. The input for sequencing was PBMCs from the stem cell graft donor, taken from the stem cell graft. The TCR originated in a human donor who donated a stem cell graft to a child with acute myeloid leukemia.

Here the CDR3 reads CCAKSPRDPLGNEQFF. The CDR3 DNA reads TGCTGTGCTAAAAGCCCCCGGGACCCCTTAGGCAATGAGCAGTTCTTC. The rearrangement joins TRBV20-1 to TRBJ2-1, with D perhaps TRBD1 or TRBD2 (5 bases each). The CDR3 runs to 16 residues. CDR1 and CDR2 from the germline V gene are DFQATT and SNEGSKA (reference sequence).